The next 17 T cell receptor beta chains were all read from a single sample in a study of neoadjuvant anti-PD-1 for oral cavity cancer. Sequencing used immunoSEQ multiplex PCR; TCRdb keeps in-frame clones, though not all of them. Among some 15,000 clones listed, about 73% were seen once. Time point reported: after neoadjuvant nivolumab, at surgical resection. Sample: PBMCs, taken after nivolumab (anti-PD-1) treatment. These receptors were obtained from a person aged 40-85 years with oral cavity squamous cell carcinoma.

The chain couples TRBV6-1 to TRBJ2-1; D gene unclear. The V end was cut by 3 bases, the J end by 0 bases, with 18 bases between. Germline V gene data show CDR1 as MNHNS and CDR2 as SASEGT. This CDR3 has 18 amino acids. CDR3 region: CASSETTPRLSSYNEQFF. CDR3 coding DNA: TGTGCCAGCAGTGAGACGACGCCCCGACTGAGCTCCTACAATGAGCAGTTCTTC.

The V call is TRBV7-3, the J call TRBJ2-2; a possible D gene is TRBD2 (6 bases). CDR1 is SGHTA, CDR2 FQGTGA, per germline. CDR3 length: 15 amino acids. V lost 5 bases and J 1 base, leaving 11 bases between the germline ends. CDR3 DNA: TGTGCCAGCAGCGTAGCGGCTGTGAACACCGGGGAGCTGTTTTTT. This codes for CASSVAAVNTGELFF. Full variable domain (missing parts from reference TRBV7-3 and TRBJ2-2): GAGVSQTPSNKVTEKGKYVELRCDPISGHTALYWYRQSLGQGPEFLIYFQGTGAADDSGLPNDRFFAVRPEGSVSTLKIQRTERGDSAVYLCASSVAAVNTGELFFGEGSRLTVL.

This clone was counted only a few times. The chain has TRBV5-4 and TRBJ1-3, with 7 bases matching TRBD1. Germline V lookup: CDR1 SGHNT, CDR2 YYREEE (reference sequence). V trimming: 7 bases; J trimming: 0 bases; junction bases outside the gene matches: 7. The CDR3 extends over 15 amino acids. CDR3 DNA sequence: TGTGCCAGCGGTACAGGGGCCCTCTCTGGAAACACCATATATTTT. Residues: CASGTGALSGNTIYF.

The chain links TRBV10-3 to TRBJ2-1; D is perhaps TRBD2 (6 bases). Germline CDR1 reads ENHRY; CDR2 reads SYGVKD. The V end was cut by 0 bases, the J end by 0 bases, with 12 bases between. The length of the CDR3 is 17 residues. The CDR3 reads CAISESGGASSYNEQFF. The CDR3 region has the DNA TGTGCCATCAGTGAGTCGGGCGGGGCAAGCTCCTACAATGAGCAGTTCTTC.

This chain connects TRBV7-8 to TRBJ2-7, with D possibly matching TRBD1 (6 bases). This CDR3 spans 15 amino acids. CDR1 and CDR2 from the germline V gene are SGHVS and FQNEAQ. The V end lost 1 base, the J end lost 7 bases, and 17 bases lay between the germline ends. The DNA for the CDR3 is TGTGCCAGCAGCTTAGACGGGACAACTGTGAGAGAGCAGTACTTC. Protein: CASSLDGTTVREQYF.

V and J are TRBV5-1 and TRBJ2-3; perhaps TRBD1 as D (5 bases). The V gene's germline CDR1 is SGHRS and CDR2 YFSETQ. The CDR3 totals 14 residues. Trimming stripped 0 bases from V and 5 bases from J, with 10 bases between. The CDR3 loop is CASSLGRVVDTQYF. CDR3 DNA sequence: TGCGCCAGCAGCTTGGGCAGGGTGGTAGATACGCAGTATTTT.

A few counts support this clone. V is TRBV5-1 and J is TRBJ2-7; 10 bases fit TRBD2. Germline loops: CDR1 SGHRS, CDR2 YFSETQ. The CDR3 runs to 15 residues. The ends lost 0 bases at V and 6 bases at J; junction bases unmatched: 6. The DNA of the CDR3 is TGCGCCAGCAGCTTGGACCCTAGCGGGAGCCCCGAGCAGTACTTC. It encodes CASSLDPSGSPEQYF.

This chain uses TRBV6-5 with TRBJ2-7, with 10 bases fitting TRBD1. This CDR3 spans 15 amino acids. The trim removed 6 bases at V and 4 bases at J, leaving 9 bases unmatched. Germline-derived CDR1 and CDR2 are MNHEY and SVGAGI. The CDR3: CASRATDRGRYEQYF. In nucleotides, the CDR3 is TGTGCCAGCAGGGCGACCGACAGGGGGCGGTACGAGCAGTACTTC.

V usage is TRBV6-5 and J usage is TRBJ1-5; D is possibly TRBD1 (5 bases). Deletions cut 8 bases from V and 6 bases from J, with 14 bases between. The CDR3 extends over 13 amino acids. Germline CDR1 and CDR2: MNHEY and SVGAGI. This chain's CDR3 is CASGSRETQPQHF. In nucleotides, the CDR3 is TGTGCCAGCGGTTCCAGGGAAACTCAGCCCCAGCATTTT.

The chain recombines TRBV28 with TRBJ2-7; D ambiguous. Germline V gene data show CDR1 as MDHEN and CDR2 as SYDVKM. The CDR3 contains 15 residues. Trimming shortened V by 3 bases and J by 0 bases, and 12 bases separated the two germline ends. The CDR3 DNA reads TGTGCCAGCAGTTTTGGCACGCCCCTCTCCTACGAGCAGTACTTC. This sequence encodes CASSFGTPLSYEQYF.

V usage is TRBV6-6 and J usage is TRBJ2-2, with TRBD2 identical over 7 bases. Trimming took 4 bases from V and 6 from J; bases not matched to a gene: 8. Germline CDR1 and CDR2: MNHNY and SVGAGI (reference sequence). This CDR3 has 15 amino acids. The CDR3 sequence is CASSSGLEASGELFF. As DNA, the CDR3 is TGTGCCAGCAGTTCCGGACTAGAAGCCTCCGGGGAGCTGTTTTTT.

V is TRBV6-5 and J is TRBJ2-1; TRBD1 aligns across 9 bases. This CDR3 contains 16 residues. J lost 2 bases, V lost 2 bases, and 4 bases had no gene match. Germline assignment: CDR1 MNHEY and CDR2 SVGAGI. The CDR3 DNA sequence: TGTGCCAGCAGTTACAACAGGGGGCACACCTACAATGAGCAGTTCTTC. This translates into CASSYNRGHTYNEQFF.

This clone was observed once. CDR3 nucleotide sequence: TGTGCCAGCAGCTTCCTGGGATCTGATACGCAGTATTTT. Amino acids: CASSFLGSDTQYF. The rearrangement uses TRBV5-4 and TRBJ2-3; the D is unclear. The CDR3 has 13 amino acids. Germline loops: CDR1 SGHNT, CDR2 YYREEE (reference sequence). Trimming shortened V by 2 bases and J by 6 bases, and 10 bases separated the two germline ends.

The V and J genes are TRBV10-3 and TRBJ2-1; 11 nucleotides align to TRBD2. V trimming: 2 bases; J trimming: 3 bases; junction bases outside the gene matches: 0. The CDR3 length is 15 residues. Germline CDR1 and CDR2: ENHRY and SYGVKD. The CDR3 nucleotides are TGTGCCATCAGTGAGACTAGCGGGAGCTACAATGAGCAGTTCTTC. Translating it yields CAISETSGSYNEQFF.

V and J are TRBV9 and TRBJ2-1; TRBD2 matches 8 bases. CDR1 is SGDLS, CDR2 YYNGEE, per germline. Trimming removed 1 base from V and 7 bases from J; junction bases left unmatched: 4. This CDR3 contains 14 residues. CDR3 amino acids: CASSVSGTSNEQFF. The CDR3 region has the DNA TGTGCCAGCAGCGTATCGGGGACTAGTAATGAGCAGTTCTTC.

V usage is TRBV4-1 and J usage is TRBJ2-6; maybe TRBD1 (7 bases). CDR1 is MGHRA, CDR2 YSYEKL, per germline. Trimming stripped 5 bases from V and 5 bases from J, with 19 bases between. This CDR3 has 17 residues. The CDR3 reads CASSGQDYSFWANVLTF. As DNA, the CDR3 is TGCGCCAGCAGCGGACAGGACTACTCGTTCTGGGCCAACGTCCTGACTTTC.

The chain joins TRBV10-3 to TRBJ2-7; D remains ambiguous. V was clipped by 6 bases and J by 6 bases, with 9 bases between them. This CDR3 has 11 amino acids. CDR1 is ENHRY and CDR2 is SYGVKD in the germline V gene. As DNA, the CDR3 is TGTGCCATCAGCCGTGGGCTCGAGCAGTACTTC. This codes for CAISRGLEQYF.